This T cell receptor (beta chain) derives from a study of human T cells and chemical hapten exposure. About the study: In the sensitization step, 2% DPC was placed on roughly 2 cm by roughly 2 cm of upper inner arm skin. It was small differences in pooled library volume that mainly caused per-sample TCR yields to vary. Whole-study findings and limits: More PT1 expanded TCRs went with higher patch test scores.

Points on this clonotype: Its target is unknown.

The CDR3 spans 16 residues. V gave up 3 bases and J gave up 5 bases; unmatched junction bases: 7. From germline, CDR1 is SGHVS and CDR2 FNYEAQ. Specified time point: pre-sensitization, week 0. The treatment was: therapeutic diphenylcyclopropenone sensitization with weekly scalp DPC. Unique molecular identifiers were linked by the library to individual cDNA molecules. Each CDR3 protein gets one entry after TCRdb re-called the RACE reads with MiXCR. Here the sample spans under 110,000 distinct CDR3 sequences, about 12% being singletons. The V and J genes are TRBV7-6 and TRBJ2-2; 9 positions agree with TRBD2. Sequenced here: whole blood, sampled in connection with sensitization to the hapten diphenylcyclopropenone (DPC). The sequence was obtained from a woman aged 45 to 65 with alopecia areata. Some clones in this sample may be carry-over from other donors' samples. For the CDR3, the DNA is TGTGCCAGCAGCTTCGGCGGGAGGGTTGGAACCGGGGAGCTGTTTTTT. As protein: CASSFGGRVGTGELFF.